This T cell receptor (beta chain) was recovered during a study of blood T cell repertoires in COVID-19. Trimming took 6 bases from V and 4 from J, leaving 13 bases between them. The CDR3 runs 14 residues. Germline CDR1 is MDHEN and CDR2 is SYDVKM. Sequenced by immunoSEQ multiplex PCR; TCRdb stores in-frame clones only, minus some. The sample gives roughly 270,000 clones, almost 85% of which show up once; more than 4.5% is in the top ten. The TCR sequence derives from a man in his fifties with active or convalescent COVID-19. The sequenced material came from peripheral blood. This chain connects TRBV28 to TRBJ1-5; no clear D. The CDR3 DNA reads TGTGCCAGCAGCCCCCACTTTGTGAATCAGCCCCAGCATTTT. Protein: CASSPHFVNQPQHF.